A single TCR beta chain is shown here with its context. Its antigen remains unknown. Sequencing used immunoSEQ multiplex PCR; TCRdb keeps in-frame clones, though not all of them. The sample lists some 66,000 clones, about 86% occurring once. This sample is drawn from a study of neoadjuvant anti-PD-1 for oral cavity cancer. Whole-study results and caveats: PBMC Gini-index clonality exceeded responders' in non-responders post-nivolumab.

The CDR3 has 13 residues. The germline V and J ends were trimmed by 4 bases and 2 bases, with 10 bases remaining between them. Germline V gene sequence: CDR1 SGHNT, CDR2 YYREEE (reference sequence). This chain connects TRBV5-4 to TRBJ2-7, with a weak D call TRBD1 (5 bases). The receptor was derived from a person aged 35 to 85 with oral cavity squamous cell carcinoma. Sequences were derived from PBMCs, sampled before nivolumab (anti-PD-1) treatment. DNA of the CDR3: TGTGCCAGCAGCGGAGACAGCACCTACGAGCAGTACTTC. Translating it yields CASSGDSTYEQYF.